This T cell receptor (beta chain) was retrieved from a study of CD8+CD57+ T cells in acquired aplastic anemia. Study in general: On average, sorted CD4+ and CD8+ cells gave 3.2 ug of DNA. Healthy CD8+ samples averaged about 11.0 million reads.

Findings of the study overall: No significant patient-versus-control difference appeared in CD8+ Simpson's diversity. Found in both controls and patients were fewer than 35 CD8+ CDR3 sequences.

Genomic DNA, the template, was used for profiling of the TCR beta VDJ and CDR3. Each CDR3 protein gets one entry after TCRdb re-called the reads with MiXCR. This sample yields about 200,000 distinct CDR3 sequences, of which approximately 35% are seen a single time; 1% to 1.3% belongs to the top ten. Concerning this clonotype itself: The target antigen is unknown.

CDR3 length equals 13 residues. Germline V lookup: CDR1 WSHSY, CDR2 SAAADI. The V end was cut by 7 bases, the J end by 1 base, with 10 bases between. This receptor was obtained from a human donor in good health, serving as a control. The chain has TRBV10-2 and TRBJ1-1; the D gene is possibly TRBD1 (5 bases). The sequencing sample was made of sorted CD4+, CD8+, or CD8+CD57+ T cells (not recorded which) from PBMCs. The CDR3, as DNA: TGCGCCAGCATGGGACGGGAGAACACTGAAGCTTTCTTT. This encodes CASMGRENTEAFF.